This entry describes one TCR beta chain. Its antigen is undetermined. Assay: immunoSEQ multiplex PCR; the TCRdb copy retains only in-frame clones and omits some. The top ten clones hold approximately 0.06% of a sample with around 510,000 clones, 90% to 97% of them seen once. This sample is drawn from a study of shared clonotypes between healthy human individuals. Points from the study as a whole: How much donors shared clonotypes was expected to be affected by sequencing depth.

Germline assignment: CDR1 SSHAT and CDR2 FNYEAQ (reference sequence). CDR3 length: 14 residues. The V end lost 1 base, the J end lost 1 base, and 7 bases lay between the germline ends. The chain couples TRBV7-7 to TRBJ2-5; D is ambiguous. The sequence was obtained from a woman in her 30s in good health. Sample: naive CD4+ T cells sorted from blood. The subset is: CD45RA+ positively selected. CDR3 loop: CASSLGRGQETQYF. DNA of the CDR3: TGTGCCAGCAGCTTAGGGAGAGGCCAAGAGACCCAGTACTTC.